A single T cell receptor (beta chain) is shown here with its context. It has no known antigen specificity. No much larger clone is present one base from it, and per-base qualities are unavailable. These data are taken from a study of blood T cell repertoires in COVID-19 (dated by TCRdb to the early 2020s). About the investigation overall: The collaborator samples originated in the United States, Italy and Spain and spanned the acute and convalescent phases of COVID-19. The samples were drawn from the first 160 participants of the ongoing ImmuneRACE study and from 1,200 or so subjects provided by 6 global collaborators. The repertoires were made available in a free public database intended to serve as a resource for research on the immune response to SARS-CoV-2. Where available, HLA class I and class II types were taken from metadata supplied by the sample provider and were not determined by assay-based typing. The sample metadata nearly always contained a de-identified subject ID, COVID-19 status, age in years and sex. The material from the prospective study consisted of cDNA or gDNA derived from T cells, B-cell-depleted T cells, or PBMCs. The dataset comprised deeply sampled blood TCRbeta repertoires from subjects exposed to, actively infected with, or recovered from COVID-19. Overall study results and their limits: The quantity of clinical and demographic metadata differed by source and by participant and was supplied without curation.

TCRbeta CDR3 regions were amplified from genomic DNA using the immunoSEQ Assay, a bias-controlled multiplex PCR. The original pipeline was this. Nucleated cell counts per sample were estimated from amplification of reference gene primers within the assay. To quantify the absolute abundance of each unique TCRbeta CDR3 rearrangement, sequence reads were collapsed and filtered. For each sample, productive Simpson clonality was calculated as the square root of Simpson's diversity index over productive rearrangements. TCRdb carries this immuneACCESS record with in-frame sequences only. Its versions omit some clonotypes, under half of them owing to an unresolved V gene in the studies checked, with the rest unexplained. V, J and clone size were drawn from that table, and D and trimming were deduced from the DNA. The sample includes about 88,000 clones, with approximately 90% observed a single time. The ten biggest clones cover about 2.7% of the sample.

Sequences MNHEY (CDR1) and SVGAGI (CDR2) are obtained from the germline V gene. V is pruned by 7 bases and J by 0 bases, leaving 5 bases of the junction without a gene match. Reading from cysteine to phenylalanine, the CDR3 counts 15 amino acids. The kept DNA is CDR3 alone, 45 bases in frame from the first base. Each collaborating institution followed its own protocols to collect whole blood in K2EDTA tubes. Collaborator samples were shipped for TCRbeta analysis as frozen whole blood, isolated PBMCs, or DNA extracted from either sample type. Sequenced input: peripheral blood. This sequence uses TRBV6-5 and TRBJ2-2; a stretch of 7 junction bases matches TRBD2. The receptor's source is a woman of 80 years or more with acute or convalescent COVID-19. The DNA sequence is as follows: TGTGCCAGCACCCTGACTAGCTCGAACACCGGGGAGCTGTTTTTT. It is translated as CASTLTSSNTGELFF.